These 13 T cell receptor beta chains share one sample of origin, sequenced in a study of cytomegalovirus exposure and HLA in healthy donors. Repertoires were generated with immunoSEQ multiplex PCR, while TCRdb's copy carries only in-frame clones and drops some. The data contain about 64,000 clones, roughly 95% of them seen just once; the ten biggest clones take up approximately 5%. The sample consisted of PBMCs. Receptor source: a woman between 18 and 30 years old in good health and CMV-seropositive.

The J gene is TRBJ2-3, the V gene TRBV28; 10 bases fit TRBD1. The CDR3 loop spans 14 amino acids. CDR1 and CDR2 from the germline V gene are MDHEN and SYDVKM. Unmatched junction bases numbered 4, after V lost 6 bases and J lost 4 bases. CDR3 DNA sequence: TGTGCCAGCAGGGGACAGGGGTTTCCAGATACGCAGTATTTT. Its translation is CASRGQGFPDTQYF.

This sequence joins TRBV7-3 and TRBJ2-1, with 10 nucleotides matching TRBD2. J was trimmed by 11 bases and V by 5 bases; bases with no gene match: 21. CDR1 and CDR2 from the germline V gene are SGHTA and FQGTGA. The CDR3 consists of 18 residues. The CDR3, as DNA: TGTGCCAGCAGCCTCATAGCGGGGGGCCTTACGGGCCAAAATCAGCAGTTCTTC. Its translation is CASSLIAGGLTGQNQQFF.

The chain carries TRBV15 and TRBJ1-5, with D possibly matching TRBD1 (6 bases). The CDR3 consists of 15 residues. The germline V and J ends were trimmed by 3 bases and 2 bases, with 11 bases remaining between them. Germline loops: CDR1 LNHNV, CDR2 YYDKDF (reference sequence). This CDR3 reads CATSSDTGRNQPQHF. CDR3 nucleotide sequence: TGTGCCACCAGCAGCGACACAGGGCGCAATCAGCCCCAGCATTTT.

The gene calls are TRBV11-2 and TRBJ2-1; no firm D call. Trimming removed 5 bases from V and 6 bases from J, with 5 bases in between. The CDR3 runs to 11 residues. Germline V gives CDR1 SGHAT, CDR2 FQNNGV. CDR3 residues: CASSPSNEQFF. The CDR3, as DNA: TGTGCCAGCAGCCCCTCCAATGAGCAGTTCTTC.

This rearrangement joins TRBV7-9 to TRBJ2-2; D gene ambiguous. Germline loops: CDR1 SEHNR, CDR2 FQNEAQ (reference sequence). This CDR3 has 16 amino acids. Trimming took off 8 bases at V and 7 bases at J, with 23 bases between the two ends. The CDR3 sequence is CASLGISGSGGGELFF. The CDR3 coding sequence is TGTGCCAGCCTAGGAATTAGTGGGTCTGGCGGCGGGGAGCTGTTTTTT.

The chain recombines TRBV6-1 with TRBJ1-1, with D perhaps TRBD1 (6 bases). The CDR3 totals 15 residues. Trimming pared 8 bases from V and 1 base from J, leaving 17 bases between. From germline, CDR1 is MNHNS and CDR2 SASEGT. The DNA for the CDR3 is TGTGCCAGCGTATTGCCAGGGGCCGAGAACACTGAAGCTTTCTTT. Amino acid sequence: CASVLPGAENTEAFF.

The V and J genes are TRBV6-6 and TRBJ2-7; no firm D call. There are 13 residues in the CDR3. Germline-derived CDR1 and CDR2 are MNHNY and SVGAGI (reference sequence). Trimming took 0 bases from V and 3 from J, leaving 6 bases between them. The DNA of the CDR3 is TGTGCCAGCAGTTACTCTCCGTTCTACGAGCAGTACTTC. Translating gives CASSYSPFYEQYF.

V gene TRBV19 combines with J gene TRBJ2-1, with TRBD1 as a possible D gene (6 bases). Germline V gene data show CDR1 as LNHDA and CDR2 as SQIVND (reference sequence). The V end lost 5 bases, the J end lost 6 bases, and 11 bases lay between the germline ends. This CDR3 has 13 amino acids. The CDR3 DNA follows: TGTGCCAGTAGTGGGCCCAGGGGCAATGAGCAGTTCTTC. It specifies CASSGPRGNEQFF.

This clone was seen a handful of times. The DNA of the CDR3 is TGTGCCAGCAGTTTATCGGGCGACTACGAGCAGTACTTC. Protein product: CASSLSGDYEQYF. The rearrangement uses TRBV27 and TRBJ2-7; D unclear. V was clipped by 0 bases and J by 3 bases, with 6 bases between them. CDR3 length equals 13 residues. Per the germline V gene, CDR1 is MNHEY and CDR2 is SMNVEV (reference sequence).

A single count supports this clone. The CDR3 region is CSVDRVGTETQYF. CDR3 nucleotides: TGCAGCGTTGACAGGGTTGGTACGGAGACCCAGTACTTC. The chain uses TRBV29-1 and TRBJ2-5; perhaps TRBD1 as D (5 bases). Germline V gene sequence: CDR1 SQVTM, CDR2 ANQGSEA. This CDR3 comprises 13 residues. The V end was cut by 3 bases, the J end by 5 bases, with 13 bases between.

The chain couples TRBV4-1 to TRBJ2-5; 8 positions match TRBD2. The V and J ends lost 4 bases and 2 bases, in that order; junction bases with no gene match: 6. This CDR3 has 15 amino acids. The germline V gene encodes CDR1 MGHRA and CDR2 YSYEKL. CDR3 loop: CASSLSGSWQETQYF. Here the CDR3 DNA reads TGCGCCAGCAGCCTCAGCGGGAGTTGGCAAGAGACCCAGTACTTC.

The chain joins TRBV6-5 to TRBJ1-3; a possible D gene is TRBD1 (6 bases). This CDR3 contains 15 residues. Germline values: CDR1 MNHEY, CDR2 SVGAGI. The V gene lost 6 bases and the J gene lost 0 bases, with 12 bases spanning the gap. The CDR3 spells CASSETGNSGNTIYF. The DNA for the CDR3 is TGTGCCAGCAGCGAAACAGGGAACTCTGGAAACACCATATATTTT.

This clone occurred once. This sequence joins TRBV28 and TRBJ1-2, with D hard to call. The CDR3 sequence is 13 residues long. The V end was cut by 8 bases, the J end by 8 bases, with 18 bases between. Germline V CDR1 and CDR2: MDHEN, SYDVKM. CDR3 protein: CASGSGPSYGYTF. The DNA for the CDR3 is TGTGCCAGCGGGAGCGGGCCCTCCTACGGCTACACCTTC.